This TCR beta chain was identified during a study of T cells in placental villitis. At the level of the whole study: Placental TCR-beta repertoires were compared across villitis of unknown etiology, gestational-age-matched unaffected controls, and infectious villitis in order to test an allograft-versus-infection hypothesis. Points the paper makes about the study in general: Paraffin blocks contained small amounts of decidua, so some captured T cells, especially in controls, may have been decidual rather than villous infiltrates. CMV-specific clone frequencies were higher in infectious CMV cases than in villitis of unknown etiology (roughly 0.011 vs 0.001), which did not differ from controls. Sequencing bulk tissue could not tell helper, regulatory or cytotoxic T cells apart, could not separate maternal from fetal T cells, and left out gamma-delta receptors.

The five infectious villitis placentae, four with confirmed cytomegalovirus and one with Toxoplasma gondii, were included without being matched to the other groups. Mothers with infectious villitis were younger, had smaller fetuses, and delivered preterm or experienced intrauterine demise in two cases. Placentae were collected after delivery and examined grossly and histologically before archival tissue was selected. Five 10-micron scrolls were cut from each FFPE block, and DNA was then isolated using the AllPrep DNA/RNA FFPE Tissue kit. NanoDrop was used to check DNA concentration and purity, and a Bioanalyzer was used to assess RNA quality. Comment on this clone: No cognate antigen has been identified for it. No per-base quality is available; no much larger clone lies one base away.

The immunoSEQ v4 bias-controlled multiplex PCR assay, performed blinded to group allocation, was used to amplify TCR-beta CDR3 regions from genomic DNA. Reference gene primers were added alongside TCR-beta primers to estimate nucleated cell and T cell quantities per sample. Sequencing of the libraries was performed on an Illumina MiSeq with a 100-cycle paired-end protocol. The study's processing was this. Diversity and richness were calculated in immunoSEQ Analyzer software, with richness determined by iChao1 and clonality derived from Pielou evenness and Shannon diversity (0-1, with higher values meaning less diverse). CDR3 amino acid sequences together with their V/J genes were searched in VDJdb for CMV, EBV and influenza A specificities using confidence 3 and substitution 2. The Morisita-Horn index was used to measure TCR-beta amino acid clonotype overlap among the villitis of unknown etiology, infectious villitis and control repertoires. The source is immuneACCESS, and TCRdb retained only in-frame sequences with V and J called. Part of the clones is not carried over; for the studies checked, unresolved V genes explain less than half of this, and the remainder is unexplained. That table gives V, J and clone size, and the DNA gave D and trimming. The sample table shows under 3,000 clones, and around four fifths are seen once. The ten largest make up around half of the sample.

The sequence was collected from a human patient with infectious villitis; the placental T cells may come from both mother and fetus. The sequenced material came from placental tissue containing maternal and fetal cells.

In nucleotide form, the sequence is TGCGCCAGCAGCACTAGCGGGGGAGAGACCCAGTACTTC. Its protein is CASSTSGGETQYF. In this chain, TRBV5-1 is recombined with TRBJ2-5, and 11 bases in between align with TRBD2. Per the germline V gene, SGHRS is the CDR1 and YFSETQ is the CDR2. Unmatched junction bases come to 0, with V trimmed by 4 bases and J by 4 bases. The CDR3, cysteine through phenylalanine, is 13 amino acids long. The retained sequence is limited to the CDR3, 39 bases, with the frame set at the first base.